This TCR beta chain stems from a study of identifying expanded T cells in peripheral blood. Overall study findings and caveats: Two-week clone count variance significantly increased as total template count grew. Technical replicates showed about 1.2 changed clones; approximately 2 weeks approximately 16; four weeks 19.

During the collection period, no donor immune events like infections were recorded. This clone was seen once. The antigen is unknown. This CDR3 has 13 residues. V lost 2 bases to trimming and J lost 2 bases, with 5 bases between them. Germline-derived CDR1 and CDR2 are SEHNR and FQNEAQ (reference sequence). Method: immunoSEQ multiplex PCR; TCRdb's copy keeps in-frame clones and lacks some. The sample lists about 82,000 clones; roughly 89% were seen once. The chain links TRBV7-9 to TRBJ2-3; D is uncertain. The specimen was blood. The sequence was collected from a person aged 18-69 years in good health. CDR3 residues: CASSLSLTDTQYF. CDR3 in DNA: TGTGCCAGCAGCTTATCACTCACAGATACGCAGTATTTT.